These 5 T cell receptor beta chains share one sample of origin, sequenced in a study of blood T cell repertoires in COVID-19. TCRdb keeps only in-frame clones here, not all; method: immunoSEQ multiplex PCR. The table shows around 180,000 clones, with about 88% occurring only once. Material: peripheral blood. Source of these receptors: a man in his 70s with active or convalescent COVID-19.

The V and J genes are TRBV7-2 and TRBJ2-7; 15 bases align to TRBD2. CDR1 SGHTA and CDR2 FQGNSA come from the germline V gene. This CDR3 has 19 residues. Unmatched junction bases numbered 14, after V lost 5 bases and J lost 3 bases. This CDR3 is CASSPRTSGRVNPNYEQYF. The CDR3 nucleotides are TGTGCCAGCAGCCCGAGGACTAGCGGGAGGGTTAACCCGAACTACGAGCAGTACTTC. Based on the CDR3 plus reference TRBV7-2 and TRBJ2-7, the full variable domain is GAGVSQSPSNKVTEKGKDVELRCDPISGHTALYWYRQSLGQGLEFLIYFQGNSAPDKSGLPSDRFSAERTGGSVSTLTIQRTQQEDSAVYLCASSPRTSGRVNPNYEQYFGPGTRLTVT.

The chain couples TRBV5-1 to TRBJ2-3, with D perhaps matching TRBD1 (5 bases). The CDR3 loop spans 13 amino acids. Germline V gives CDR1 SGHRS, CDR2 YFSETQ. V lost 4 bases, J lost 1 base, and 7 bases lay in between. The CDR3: CASSPTGTDTQYF. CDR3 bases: TGCGCCAGCAGCCCGACAGGCACAGATACGCAGTATTTT.

The CDR3 here is CASSIQGPNTEAFF. The CDR3 bases are TGTGCCAGCAGCATACAGGGCCCCAACACTGAAGCTTTCTTT. The gene calls are TRBV5-4 and TRBJ1-1, with D possibly TRBD1 on 6 matching bases. The CDR3 spans 14 residues. Germline V gene data show CDR1 as SGHNT and CDR2 as YYREEE (reference sequence). V was trimmed by 4 bases and J by 2 bases, leaving 12 bases between them.

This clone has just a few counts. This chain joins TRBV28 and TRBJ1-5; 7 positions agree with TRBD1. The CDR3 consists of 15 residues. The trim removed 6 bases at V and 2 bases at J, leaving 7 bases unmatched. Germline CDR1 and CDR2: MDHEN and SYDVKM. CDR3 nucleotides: TGTGCCAGCAGCGCGACAGGGACCGGCAATCAGCCCCAGCATTTT. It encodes CASSATGTGNQPQHF.

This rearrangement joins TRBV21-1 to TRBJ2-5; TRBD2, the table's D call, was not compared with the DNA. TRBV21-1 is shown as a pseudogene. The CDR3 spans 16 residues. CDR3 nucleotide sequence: TGTGCCAGCAGCAAAATCGGACTCTTGTACCAAGAGACCCAGTACTTC. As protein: CASSKIGLLYQETQYF.